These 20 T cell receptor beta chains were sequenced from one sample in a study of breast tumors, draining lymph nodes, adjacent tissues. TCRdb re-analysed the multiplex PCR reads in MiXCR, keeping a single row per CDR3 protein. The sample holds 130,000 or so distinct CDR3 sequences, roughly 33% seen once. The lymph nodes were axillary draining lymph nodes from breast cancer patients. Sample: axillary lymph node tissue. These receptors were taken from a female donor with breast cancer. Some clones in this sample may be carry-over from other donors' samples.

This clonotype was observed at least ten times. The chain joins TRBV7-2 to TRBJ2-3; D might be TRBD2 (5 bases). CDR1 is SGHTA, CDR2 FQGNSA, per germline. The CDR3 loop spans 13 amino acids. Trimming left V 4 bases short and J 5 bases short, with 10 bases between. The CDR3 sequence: CASSSGLKDTQYF. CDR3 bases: TGTGCCAGCAGCTCCGGACTTAAAGATACGCAGTATTTT.

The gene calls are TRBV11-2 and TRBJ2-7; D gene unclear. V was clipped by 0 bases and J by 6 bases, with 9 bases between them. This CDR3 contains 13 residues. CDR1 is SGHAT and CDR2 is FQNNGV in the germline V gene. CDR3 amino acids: CASSLDSGSEQYF. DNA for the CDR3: TGTGCCAGCAGCTTAGATAGTGGCTCCGAGCAGTACTTC.

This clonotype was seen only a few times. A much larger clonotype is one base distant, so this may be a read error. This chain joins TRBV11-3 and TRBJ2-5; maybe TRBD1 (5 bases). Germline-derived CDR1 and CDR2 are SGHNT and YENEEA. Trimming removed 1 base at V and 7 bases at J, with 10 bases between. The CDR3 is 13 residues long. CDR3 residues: CASSLGSGATQYF. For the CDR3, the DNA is TGTGCCAGCAGCTTAGGGTCTGGGGCGACCCAGTACTTC.

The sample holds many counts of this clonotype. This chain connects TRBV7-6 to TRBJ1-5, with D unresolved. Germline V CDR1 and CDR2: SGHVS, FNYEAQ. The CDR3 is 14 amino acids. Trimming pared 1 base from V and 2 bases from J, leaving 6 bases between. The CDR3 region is CASSLELGNQPQHF. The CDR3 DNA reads TGTGCCAGCAGCTTAGAGTTGGGCAATCAGCCCCAGCATTTT.

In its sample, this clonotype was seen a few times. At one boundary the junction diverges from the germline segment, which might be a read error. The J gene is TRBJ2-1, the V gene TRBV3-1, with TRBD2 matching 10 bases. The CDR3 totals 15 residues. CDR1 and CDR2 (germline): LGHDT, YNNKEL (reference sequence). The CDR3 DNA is TGTGCCAGCAGCCGAGCGGGGGGGCTGTACAATGAGCAGTCCTTC. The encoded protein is CASSRAGGLYNEQSF.

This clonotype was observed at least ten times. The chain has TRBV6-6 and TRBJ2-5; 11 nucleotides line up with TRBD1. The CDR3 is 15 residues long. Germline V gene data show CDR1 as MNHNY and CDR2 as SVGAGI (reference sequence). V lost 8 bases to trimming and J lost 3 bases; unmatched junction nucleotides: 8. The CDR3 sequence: CASRRGQGVKETQYF. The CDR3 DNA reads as TGTGCCAGCCGACGGGGACAGGGGGTCAAAGAGACCCAGTACTTC.

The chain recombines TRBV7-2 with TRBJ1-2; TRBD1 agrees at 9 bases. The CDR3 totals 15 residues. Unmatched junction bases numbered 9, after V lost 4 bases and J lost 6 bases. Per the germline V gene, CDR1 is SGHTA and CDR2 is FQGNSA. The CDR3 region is CASSSGVGTGNGYTF. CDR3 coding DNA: TGTGCCAGCAGCTCCGGGGTGGGGACAGGGAATGGCTACACCTTC. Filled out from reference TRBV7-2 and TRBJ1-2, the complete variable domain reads GAGVSQSPSNKVTEKGKDVELRCDPISGHTALYWYRQSLGQGLEFLIYFQGNSAPDKSGLPSDRFSAERTGGSVSTLTIQRTQQEDSAVYLCASSSGVGTGNGYTFGSGTRLTVV.

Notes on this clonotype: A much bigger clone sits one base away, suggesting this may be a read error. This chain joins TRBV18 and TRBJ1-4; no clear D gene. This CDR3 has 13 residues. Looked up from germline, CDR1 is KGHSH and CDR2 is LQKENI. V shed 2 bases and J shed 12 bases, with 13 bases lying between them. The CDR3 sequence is CASSPSGRGELFF. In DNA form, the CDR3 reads TGTGCCAGCTCACCAAGTGGCCGGGGAGAACTGTTTTTT.

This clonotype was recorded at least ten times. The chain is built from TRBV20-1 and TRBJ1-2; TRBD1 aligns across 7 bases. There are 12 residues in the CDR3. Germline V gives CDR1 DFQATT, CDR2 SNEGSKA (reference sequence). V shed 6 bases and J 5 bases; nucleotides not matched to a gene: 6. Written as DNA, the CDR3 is TGCAGTGCCCCTGACAGGGCATATGGCTACACCTTC. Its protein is CSAPDRAYGYTF.

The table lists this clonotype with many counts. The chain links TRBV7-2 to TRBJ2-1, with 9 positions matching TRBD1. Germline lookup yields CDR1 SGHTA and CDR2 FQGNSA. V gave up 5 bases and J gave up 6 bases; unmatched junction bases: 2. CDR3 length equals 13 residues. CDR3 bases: TGTGCCAGCAGCCGGACAGGGGTCAATGAGCAGTTCTTC. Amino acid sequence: CASSRTGVNEQFF.

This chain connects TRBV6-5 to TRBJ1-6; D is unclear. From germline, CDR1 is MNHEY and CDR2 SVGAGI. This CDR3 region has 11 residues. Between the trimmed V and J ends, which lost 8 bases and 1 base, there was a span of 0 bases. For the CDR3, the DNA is TGTGCCAGCTCCTATAATTCACCCCTCCACTTT. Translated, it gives CASSYNSPLHF.

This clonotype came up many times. As DNA, the CDR3 is TGTGCCTGGAGCGCCAGGGATCGGTATAATTCACCCCTCCACTTT. It yields the protein CAWSARDRYNSPLHF. This chain uses TRBV30 with TRBJ1-6; TRBD1 is a possible D gene (5 bases). The CDR3 runs 15 residues. Trimming pared 3 bases from V and 4 bases from J, leaving 13 bases between. Germline V lookup: CDR1 GTSNPN, CDR2 SVGIG (reference sequence).

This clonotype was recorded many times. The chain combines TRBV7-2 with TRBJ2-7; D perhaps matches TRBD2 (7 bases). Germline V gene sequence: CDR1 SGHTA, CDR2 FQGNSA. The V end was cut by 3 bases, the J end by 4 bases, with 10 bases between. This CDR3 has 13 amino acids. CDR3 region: CASSFRGGYEQYV. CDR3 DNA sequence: TGTGCCAGCAGCTTCAGGGGAGGGTACGAGCAGTACGTC.

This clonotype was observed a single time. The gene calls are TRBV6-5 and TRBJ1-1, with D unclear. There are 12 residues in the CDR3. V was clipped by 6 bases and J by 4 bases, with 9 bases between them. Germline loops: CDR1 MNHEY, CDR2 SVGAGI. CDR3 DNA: TGTGCCAGCAGCCCCGGAGGCACTGAAGCTTTCTTT. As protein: CASSPGGTEAFF.

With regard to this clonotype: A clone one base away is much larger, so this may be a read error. The CDR3 nucleotides are TGCGCCAGCCGCCCGGGACACCAAGAAGAGACCCAGTACTTC. Its protein is CASRPGHQEETQYF. V gene TRBV5-1 combines with J gene TRBJ2-5; TRBD1 is a possible D gene (6 bases). With 7 bases removed from V and 3 bases from J, the gap between germline ends came to 16 bases. The CDR3 has 14 amino acids. CDR1 and CDR2 (germline): SGHRS, YFSETQ.

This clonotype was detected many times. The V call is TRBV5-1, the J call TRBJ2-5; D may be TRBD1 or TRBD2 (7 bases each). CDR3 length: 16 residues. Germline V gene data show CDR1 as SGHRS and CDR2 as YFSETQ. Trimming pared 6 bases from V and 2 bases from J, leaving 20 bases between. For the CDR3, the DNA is TGCGCCAGCAAGGGGAGGGGGCGCGAGGAGCAAGAGACCCAGTACTTC. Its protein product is CASKGRGREEQETQYF.

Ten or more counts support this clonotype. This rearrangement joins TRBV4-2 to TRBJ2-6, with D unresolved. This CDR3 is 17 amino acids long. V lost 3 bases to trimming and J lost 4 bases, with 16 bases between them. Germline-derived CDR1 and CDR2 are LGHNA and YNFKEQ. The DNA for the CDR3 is TGTGCCAGCAGCCAGACACCAAATACCCCCGGGGCCAACGTCCTGACTTTC. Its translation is CASSQTPNTPGANVLTF.

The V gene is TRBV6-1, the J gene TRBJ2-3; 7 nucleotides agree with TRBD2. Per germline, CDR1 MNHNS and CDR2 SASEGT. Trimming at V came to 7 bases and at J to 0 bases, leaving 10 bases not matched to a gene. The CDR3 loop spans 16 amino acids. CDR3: CASTPGGGWSTDTQYF. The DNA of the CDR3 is TGTGCCAGCACCCCCGGGGGAGGGTGGAGCACAGATACGCAGTATTTT.

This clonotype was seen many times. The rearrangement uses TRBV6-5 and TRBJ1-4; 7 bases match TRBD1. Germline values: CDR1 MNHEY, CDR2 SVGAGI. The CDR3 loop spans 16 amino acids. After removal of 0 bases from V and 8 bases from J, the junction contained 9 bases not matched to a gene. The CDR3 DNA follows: TGTGCCAGCAGTTACTCGTTGACAGGGAGAGAGGAAAAACTGTTTTTT. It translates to CASSYSLTGREEKLFF.

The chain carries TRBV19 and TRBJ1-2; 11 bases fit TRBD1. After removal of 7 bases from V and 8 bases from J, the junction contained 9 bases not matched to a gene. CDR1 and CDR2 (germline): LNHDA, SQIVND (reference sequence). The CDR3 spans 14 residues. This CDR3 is CASTRRGTGGGYTF. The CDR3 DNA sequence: TGTGCCAGTACCCGACGGGGGACAGGGGGAGGCTACACCTTC.